These 2 T cell receptor beta chains share one sample of origin, sequenced in a study of blood T cells in healthy people across ages. A second PCR, run for roughly 7 to 12 cycles, used a sample-barcoded 5' primer plus a J-beta primer mix. Using its own MiXCR run on the 5' RACE reads, TCRdb lists one record per CDR3 protein. Of approximately 790,000 distinct CDR3 sequences detected, 62% appear once; the ten largest clones hold around a quarter. The sequencing sample was made of blood. All receptors derive from a man aged 25-45 years in good health.

This chain connects TRBV3-1 to TRBJ1-2; the D gene is possibly TRBD1 (6 bases). The CDR3 loop spans 15 amino acids. The germline V gene has CDR1 LGHDT and CDR2 YNNKEL (reference sequence). With 4 bases removed from V and 4 bases from J, the gap between germline ends came to 16 bases. CDR3 sequence (DNA): TGTGCCAGCAGCCCCTCCCCGGGGGCCGGCTATGGCTACACCTTC. This codes for CASSPSPGAGYGYTF.

The chain is built from TRBV15 and TRBJ1-3; a weak D match, TRBD1 (5 bases). Germline V gene sequence: CDR1 LNHNV, CDR2 YYDKDF (reference sequence). This CDR3 is built from 16 residues. Trimming cost V 0 bases and J 8 bases, with 17 bases left between them. CDR3 sequence reads: CATSRDRWQGRDTIYF. CDR3 bases: TGTGCCACCAGCAGAGATAGGTGGCAGGGTCGGGACACCATATATTTT.